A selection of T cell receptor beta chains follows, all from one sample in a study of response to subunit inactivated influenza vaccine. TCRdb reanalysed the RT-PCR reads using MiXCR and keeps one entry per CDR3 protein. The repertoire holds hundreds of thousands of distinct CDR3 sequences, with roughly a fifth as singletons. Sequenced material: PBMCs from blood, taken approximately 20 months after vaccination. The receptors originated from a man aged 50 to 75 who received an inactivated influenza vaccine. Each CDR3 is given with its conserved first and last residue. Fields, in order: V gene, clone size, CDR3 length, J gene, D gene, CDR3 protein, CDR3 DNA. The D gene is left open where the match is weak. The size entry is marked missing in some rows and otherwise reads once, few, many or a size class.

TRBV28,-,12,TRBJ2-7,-,CASSNPSYEQYF,TGTGCCAGCAGTAACCCATCCTACGAGCAGTACTTC
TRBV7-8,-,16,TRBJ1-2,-,CASSSQPSAGADGYTF,TGTGCCAGCAGCTCACAACCCTCGGCAGGGGCGGATGGCTACACCTTC
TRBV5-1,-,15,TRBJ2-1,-,CASSHSAPGYNEQFF,TGCGCCAGCAGCCACAGCGCCCCGGGGTACAATGAGCAGTTCTTC
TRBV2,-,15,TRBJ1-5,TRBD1,CASSAVQGVRQPQHF,TGTGCCAGCAGTGCGGTACAGGGGGTGAGGCAGCCCCAGCATTTT
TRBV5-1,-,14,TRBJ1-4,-,CASSPGGVDEKLFF,TGCGCCAGCAGCCCGGGAGGGGTGGACGAAAAACTGTTTTTT
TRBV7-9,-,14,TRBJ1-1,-,CASSRQGGRTEAFF,TGTGCCAGCAGCCGGCAGGGAGGTCGGACTGAAGCTTTCTTT
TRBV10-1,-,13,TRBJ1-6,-,CASSAQNTSPLHF,TGCGCCAGCAGTGCTCAGAATACTTCACCCCTCCACTTT
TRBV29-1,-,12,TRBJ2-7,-,CSVEVQPGEQYF,TGCAGCGTTGAAGTACAACCGGGAGAGCAGTACTTC
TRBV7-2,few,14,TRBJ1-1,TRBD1,CASSSRGLSTEAFF,TGTGCCAGCAGCAGCAGGGGGCTTAGCACTGAAGCTTTCTTT
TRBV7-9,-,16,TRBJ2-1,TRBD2,CASSSQTSGRYNEQFF,TGTGCCAGCAGCTCCCAGACTAGCGGGAGATACAATGAGCAGTTCTTC
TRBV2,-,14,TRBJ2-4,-,CASSEGRTKNIQYF,TGTGCCAGCAGTGAGGGTCGGACCAAAAACATTCAGTACTTC
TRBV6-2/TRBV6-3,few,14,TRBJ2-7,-,CASNPYLRLDEQYF,TGTGCCAGCAACCCGTATCTAAGGTTGGACGAGCAGTACTTC
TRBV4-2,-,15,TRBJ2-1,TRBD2,CASRELAVASGEQFF,TGTGCCAGCAGGGAACTAGCGGTCGCATCAGGTGAGCAGTTCTTC
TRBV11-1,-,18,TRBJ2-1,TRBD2,CASSPLFSGPRSYNEQFF,TGTGCCAGCAGCCCCTTGTTTAGCGGGCCTCGCTCCTACAATGAGCAGTTCTTC
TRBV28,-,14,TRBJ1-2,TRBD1,CASRPGTGGYGYTF,TGTGCCAGCAGACCCGGGACAGGGGGCTATGGCTACACCTTC
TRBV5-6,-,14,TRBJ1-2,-,CASSLDPVNYGYTF,TGTGCCAGCAGCTTGGATCCAGTAAACTATGGCTACACCTTC
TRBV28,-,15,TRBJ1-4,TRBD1,CASCRDSPKYEKLFF,TGTGCCAGCTGCCGGGACAGCCCTAAGTATGAAAAACTGTTTTTT